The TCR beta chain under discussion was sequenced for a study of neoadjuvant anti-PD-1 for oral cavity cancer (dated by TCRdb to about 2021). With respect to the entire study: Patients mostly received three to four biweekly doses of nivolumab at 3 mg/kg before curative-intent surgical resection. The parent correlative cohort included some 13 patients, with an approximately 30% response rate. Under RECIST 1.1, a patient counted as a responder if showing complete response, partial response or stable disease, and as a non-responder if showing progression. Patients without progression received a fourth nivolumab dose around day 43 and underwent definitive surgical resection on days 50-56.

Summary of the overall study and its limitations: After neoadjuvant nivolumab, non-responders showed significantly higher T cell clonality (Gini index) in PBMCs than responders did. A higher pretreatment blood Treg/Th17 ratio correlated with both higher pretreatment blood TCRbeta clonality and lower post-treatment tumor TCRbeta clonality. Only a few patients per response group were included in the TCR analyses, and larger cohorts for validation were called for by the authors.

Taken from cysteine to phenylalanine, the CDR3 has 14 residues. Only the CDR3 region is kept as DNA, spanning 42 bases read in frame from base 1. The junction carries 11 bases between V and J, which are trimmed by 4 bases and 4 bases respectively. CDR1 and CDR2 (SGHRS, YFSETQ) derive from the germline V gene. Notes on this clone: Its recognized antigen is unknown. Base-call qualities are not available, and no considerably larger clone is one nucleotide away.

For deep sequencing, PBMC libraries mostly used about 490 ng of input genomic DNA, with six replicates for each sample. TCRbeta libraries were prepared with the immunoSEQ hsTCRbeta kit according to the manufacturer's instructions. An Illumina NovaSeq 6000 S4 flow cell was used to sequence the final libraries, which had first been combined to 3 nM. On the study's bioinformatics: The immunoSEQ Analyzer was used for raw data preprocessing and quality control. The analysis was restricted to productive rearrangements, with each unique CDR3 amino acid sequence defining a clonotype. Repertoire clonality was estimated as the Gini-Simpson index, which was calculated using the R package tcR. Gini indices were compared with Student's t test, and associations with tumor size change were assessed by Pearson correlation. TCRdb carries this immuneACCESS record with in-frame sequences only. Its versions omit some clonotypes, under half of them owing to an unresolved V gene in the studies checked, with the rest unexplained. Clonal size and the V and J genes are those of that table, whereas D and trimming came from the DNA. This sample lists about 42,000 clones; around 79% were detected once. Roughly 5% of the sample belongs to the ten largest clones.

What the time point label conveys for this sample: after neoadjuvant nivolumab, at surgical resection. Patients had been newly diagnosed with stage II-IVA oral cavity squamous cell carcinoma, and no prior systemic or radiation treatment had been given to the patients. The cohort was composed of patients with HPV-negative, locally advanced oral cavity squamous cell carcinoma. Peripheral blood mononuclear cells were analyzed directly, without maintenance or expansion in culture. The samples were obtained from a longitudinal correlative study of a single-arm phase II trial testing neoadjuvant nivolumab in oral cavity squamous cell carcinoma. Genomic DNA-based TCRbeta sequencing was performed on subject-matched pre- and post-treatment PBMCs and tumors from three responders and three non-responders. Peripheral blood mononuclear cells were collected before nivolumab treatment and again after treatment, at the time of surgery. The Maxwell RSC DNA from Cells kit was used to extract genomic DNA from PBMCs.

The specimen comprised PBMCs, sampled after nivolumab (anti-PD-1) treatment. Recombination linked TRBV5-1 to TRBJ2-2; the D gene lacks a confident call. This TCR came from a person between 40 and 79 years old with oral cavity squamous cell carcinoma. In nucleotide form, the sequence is TGCGCCAGCAGCAAAGAACCTTCCACCGGGGAGCTGTTTTTT. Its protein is CASSKEPSTGELFF.